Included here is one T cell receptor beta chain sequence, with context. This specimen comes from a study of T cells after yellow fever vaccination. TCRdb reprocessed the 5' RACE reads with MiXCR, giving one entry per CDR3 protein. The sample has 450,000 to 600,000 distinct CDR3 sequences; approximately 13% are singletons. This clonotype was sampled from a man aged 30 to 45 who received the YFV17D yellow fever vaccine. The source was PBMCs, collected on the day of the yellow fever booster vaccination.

CDR3: CSARTSGRGVETGELFF. The CDR3 coding sequence is TGCAGTGCTAGGACTAGCGGGAGAGGCGTCGAGACCGGGGAGCTGTTTTTT. The V and J genes are TRBV20-1 and TRBJ2-2; 12 nucleotides match TRBD2. Trimming at V came to 3 bases and at J to 5 bases, leaving 10 bases not matched to a gene. CDR3 length: 17 residues. In germline, CDR1 is DFQATT, CDR2 SNEGSKA (reference sequence).